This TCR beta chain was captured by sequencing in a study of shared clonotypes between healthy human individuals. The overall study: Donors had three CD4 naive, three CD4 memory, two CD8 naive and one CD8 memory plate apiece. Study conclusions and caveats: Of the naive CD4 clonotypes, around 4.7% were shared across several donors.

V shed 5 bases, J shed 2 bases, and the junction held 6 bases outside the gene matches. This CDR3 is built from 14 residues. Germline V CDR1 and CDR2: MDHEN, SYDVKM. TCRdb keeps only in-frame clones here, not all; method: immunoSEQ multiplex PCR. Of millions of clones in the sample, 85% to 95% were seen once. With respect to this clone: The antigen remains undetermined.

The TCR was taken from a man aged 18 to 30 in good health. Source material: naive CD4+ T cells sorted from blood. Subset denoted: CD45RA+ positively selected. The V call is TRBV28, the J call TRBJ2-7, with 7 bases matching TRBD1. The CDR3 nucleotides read TGTGCCAGCAGTCGGACAGGTTCCCCCTACGAGCAGTACTTC. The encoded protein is CASSRTGSPYEQYF.